This T cell receptor beta chain was identified during a study of read filtering for tumor transcriptome and immune sequencing. At the level of the study: Whole-transcriptome libraries were prepared after DNase treatment.

At least ten counts were recorded for this clonotype. Molecular barcoded adaptors covering alpha/delta and beta/gamma chains were used on roughly 400 ng RNA. TCRdb re-called the reads through MiXCR, storing one row per CDR3 protein. This sample has tens of thousands of distinct CDR3 sequences, with roughly an eighth found just once. Trimming stripped 2 bases from V and 1 base from J, with 8 bases between. The CDR3 covers 13 residues. Germline-derived CDR1 and CDR2 are DFQATT and SNEGSKA (reference sequence). The specimen sequenced was a population of CD138-negative cells sorted from bone marrow. The source of this sequence is a donor at least 40 years old with multiple myeloma. This chain connects TRBV20-1 to TRBJ1-1, with no clear D. The CDR3 here is CSARRQENTEAFF. CDR3 in DNA: TGCAGTGCTAGACGGCAGGAGAACACTGAAGCTTTCTTT.